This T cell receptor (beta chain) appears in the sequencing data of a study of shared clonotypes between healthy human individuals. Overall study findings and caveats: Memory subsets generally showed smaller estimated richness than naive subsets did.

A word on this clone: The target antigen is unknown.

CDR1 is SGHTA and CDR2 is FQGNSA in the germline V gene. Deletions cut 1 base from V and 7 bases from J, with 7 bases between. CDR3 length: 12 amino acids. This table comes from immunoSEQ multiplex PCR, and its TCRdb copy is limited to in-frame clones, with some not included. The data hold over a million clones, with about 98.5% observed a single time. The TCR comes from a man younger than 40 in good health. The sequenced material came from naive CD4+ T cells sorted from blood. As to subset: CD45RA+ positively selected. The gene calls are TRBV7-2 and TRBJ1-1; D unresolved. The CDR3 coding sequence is TGTGCCAGCAGCTTAGTGGAGATTGAAGCTTTCTTT. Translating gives CASSLVEIEAFF.